These 32 T cell receptor beta chains share one sample of origin, sequenced in a study of response to subunit inactivated influenza vaccine. Using its own MiXCR run on the RT-PCR reads, TCRdb lists one record per CDR3 protein. The repertoire holds 630,000 or so distinct CDR3 sequences, about 15% seen once, with approximately 10% in the top ten. The input for sequencing was PBMCs from blood, taken approximately 12 days after vaccination. The receptor source for this set is a man between 50 and 59 years old who received an inactivated influenza vaccine.

The chain carries TRBV12-3 or TRBV12-4 and TRBJ2-6, with TRBD1 as a possible D gene (6 bases). Trimming shortened V by 9 bases and J by 1 base, and 10 bases separated the two germline ends. The CDR3 consists of 14 residues. This CDR3 reads CASKGVSGANVLTF. Here the CDR3 DNA reads TGTGCCAGTAAGGGGGTATCTGGGGCCAACGTCCTGACTTTC.

V usage is TRBV6-1 and J usage is TRBJ2-7; 9 positions match TRBD2. CDR1 and CDR2 (germline): MNHNS, SASEGT. With V trimmed by 11 bases and J by 2 bases, 25 bases remained unmatched. This CDR3 contains 19 residues. The DNA of the CDR3 is TGTGCCTGCACCCAAGGAGGTCTAGCGGGGCCCGACACCACCTACGAGCAGTACTTC. Its translation: CACTQGGLAGPDTTYEQYF.

The rearrangement uses TRBV6-2 or TRBV6-3 and TRBJ2-1, with 9 nucleotides matching TRBD2. The junction had 16 bases not matched to a gene; V was cut back by 7 bases and J by 9 bases. The CDR3 extends over 16 amino acids. The germline CDR1 and CDR2 sequences are MNHEY and SVGEGT. CDR3 bases: TGTGCCAGCACCAAAAACCCCCGCGGGAGGGATTCTGAGCAGTTCTTC. The encoded protein is CASTKNPRGRDSEQFF.

This rearrangement joins TRBV6-2 or TRBV6-3 to TRBJ2-3, with D possibly TRBD2 on 5 matching bases. Trimming pared 4 bases from V and 3 bases from J, leaving 11 bases between. The CDR3 covers 14 residues. CDR1 is MNHEY and CDR2 is SVGEGT in the germline V gene. The CDR3 loop is CASSFPQRTDTQYF. The CDR3 DNA follows: TGTGCCAGCAGTTTTCCGCAGCGGACAGATACGCAGTATTTT.

This clonotype has just one count. CDR3 nucleotide sequence: TGTGCCAGCAGTTTAAGGCCTCGGGCTGGGACAGATACGCAGTATTTT. Protein: CASSLRPRAGTDTQYF. The chain uses TRBV28 and TRBJ2-3; D uncertain. Deletions cut 2 bases from V and 3 bases from J, with 15 bases between. This CDR3 contains 16 residues. Germline-derived CDR1 and CDR2 are MDHEN and SYDVKM.

This clonotype has just a few counts. The chain joins TRBV3-1 to TRBJ2-7; 10 bases fit TRBD2. V dropped 3 bases and J dropped 6; count of bases not matched to a gene: 8. This CDR3 has 15 residues. Germline loops: CDR1 LGHDT, CDR2 YNNKEL (reference sequence). The CDR3 here is CASSQSASGSVEQYF. The DNA of the CDR3 is TGTGCCAGCAGCCAGAGTGCTAGCGGGAGTGTCGAGCAGTACTTC.

The J gene is TRBJ2-1, the V gene TRBV5-1; 9 bases agree with TRBD2. The V segment lost 0 bases and the J segment 15 bases; nucleotides outside the gene matches: 7. Germline CDR1 reads SGHRS; CDR2 reads YFSETQ. The CDR3 runs to 13 residues. The CDR3 is CASSLESGTSSFF. DNA for the CDR3: TGCGCCAGCAGCTTGGAGTCTGGGACTAGCTCGTTCTTC.

The V gene is TRBV5-6, the J gene TRBJ2-7, with 8 bases lining up with TRBD2. The V gene's germline CDR1 is SGHDT and CDR2 YYEEEE. The CDR3 runs 13 residues. Germline trimming cut 4 bases from V and 7 bases from J; bases unmatched to any gene: 7. Here the CDR3 DNA reads TGTGCCAGCAGCCCCCCGGGACTAGAGGAGCAGTACTTC. This sequence encodes CASSPPGLEEQYF.

The genes are TRBV29-1 and TRBJ2-2; maybe TRBD1 (5 bases). CDR3 length: 13 residues. The V end lost 4 bases, the J end lost 3 bases, and 9 bases lay between the germline ends. CDR1 is SQVTM and CDR2 is ANQGSEA in the germline V gene. DNA of the CDR3: TGCAGCGTTGCAGGGTGGGACACCGGGGAGCTGTTTTTT. Translating it yields CSVAGWDTGELFF.

The sample holds a few counts of this clonotype. The CDR3 region has the DNA TGTGCCAGCAGTTTACAGGGTCTGTGGAGTGAGCAGTTCTTC. Translating it yields CASSLQGLWSEQFF. The chain uses TRBV6-5 and TRBJ2-1, with D possibly TRBD1 on 6 matching bases. The V and J ends lost 4 bases and 9 bases respectively, with 16 bases between them. This CDR3 has 14 amino acids. CDR1 MNHEY and CDR2 SVGAGI come from the germline V gene.

This clonotype was found a few times. The DNA for the CDR3 is TGTGCCAGCAGTTTCTCCGGGACGATAGGCTATGGCTACACCTTC. It specifies CASSFSGTIGYGYTF. The chain carries TRBV12-3 or TRBV12-4 and TRBJ1-2, with TRBD1 as a possible D gene (5 bases). CDR3 length: 15 amino acids. V dropped 3 bases and J dropped 4 bases, with 15 bases sitting between them.

The rearrangement links TRBV20-1 to TRBJ1-5; unclear D gene. The CDR3 has 13 residues. CDR1 and CDR2 (germline): DFQATT, SNEGSKA (reference sequence). V lost 1 base to trimming and J lost 10 bases, with 14 bases between them. The CDR3 loop reads CSARGPLLEPQHF. As DNA, the CDR3 is TGCAGTGCTAGAGGGCCCCTCCTCGAACCCCAGCATTTT.

This clonotype occurred many times. The gene calls are TRBV15 and TRBJ2-1; D is ambiguous. The CDR3 is made up of 15 amino acids. Germline V lookup: CDR1 LNHNV, CDR2 YYDKDF (reference sequence). The V end lost 0 bases, the J end lost 8 bases, and 14 bases lay between the germline ends. CDR3 loop: CATSRDPRVGDEQFF. CDR3 in DNA: TGTGCCACCAGCAGAGATCCCCGGGTTGGCGATGAGCAGTTCTTC.

This clonotype appeared a few times. The chain has TRBV12-3 or TRBV12-4 and TRBJ1-2, with TRBD1 as a possible D gene (6 bases). Trimming took off 3 bases at V and 8 bases at J, with 13 bases between the two ends. The CDR3 consists of 13 residues. Written as DNA, the CDR3 is TGTGCCAGCAGTTTTGGGCAGGGGCCCGGCTACACCTTC. Protein sequence: CASSFGQGPGYTF.

Many counts were recorded for this clonotype. CDR3 region: CASSPNGGPPSKAYEQYF. DNA for the CDR3: TGTGCCAGCAGCCCAAACGGCGGCCCCCCCTCGAAAGCTTACGAGCAGTACTTC. This chain links TRBV28 with TRBJ2-7; D gene ambiguous. Between the trimmed V and J ends, which lost 6 bases and 4 bases, there was a span of 28 bases. This CDR3 has 18 amino acids. Germline CDR1 is MDHEN and CDR2 is SYDVKM.

The chain is built from TRBV9 and TRBJ2-1; 9 bases map to TRBD1. V was pared by 4 bases and J by 4 bases, with 9 bases of the junction left unmatched. The germline CDR1 and CDR2 sequences are SGDLS and YYNGEE. This CDR3 is built from 16 residues. CDR3 sequence: CASSPFTGTGYNEQFF. The CDR3 nucleotides are TGTGCCAGCAGCCCTTTCACCGGGACAGGGTACAATGAGCAGTTCTTC. The full variable domain, in which reference TRBV9 and TRBJ2-1 provide the parts outside the CDR3, is DSGVTQTPKHLITATGQRVTLRCSPRSGDLSVYWYQQSLDQGLQFLIQYYNGEERAKGNILERFSAQQFPDLHSELNLSSLELGDSALYFCASSPFTGTGYNEQFFGPGTRLTVL.

The chain employs TRBV5-1 and TRBJ2-2; no firm D call. Trimming removed 1 base at V and 4 bases at J, with 11 bases between. CDR1 and CDR2 from the germline V gene are SGHRS and YFSETQ. The CDR3 is 15 amino acids. CDR3: CASSLPAGPTGELFF. The CDR3 coding sequence is TGCGCCAGCAGCTTGCCGGCAGGTCCCACCGGGGAGCTGTTTTTT.

The V call is TRBV5-1, the J call TRBJ2-3; D uncertain. Germline lookup yields CDR1 SGHRS and CDR2 YFSETQ. V shed 0 bases and J shed 1 base, with 6 bases lying between them. This CDR3 is built from 14 residues. CDR3: CASSLAHGTDTQYF. CDR3 nucleotide sequence: TGCGCCAGCAGCTTGGCCCACGGCACAGATACGCAGTATTTT.

The chain employs TRBV20-1 and TRBJ2-3, with a tentative D call TRBD1 (6 bases). Trimming stripped 8 bases from V and 6 bases from J, with 18 bases between. Germline V CDR1 and CDR2: DFQATT, SNEGSKA (reference sequence). CDR3 length: 13 amino acids. In DNA, the CDR3 is TGCAGTCGGTTTAGCGTGGGGGCCGATACGCAGTATTTT. Protein: CSRFSVGADTQYF.

This sequence joins TRBV4-1 and TRBJ2-2; no clear D gene. The germline CDR1 and CDR2 sequences are MGHRA and YSYEKL. CDR3 length: 17 amino acids. V lost 0 bases and J 0 bases, leaving 11 bases between the germline ends. CDR3: CASSQEWASTNTGELFF. The CDR3 DNA follows: TGCGCCAGCAGCCAAGAGTGGGCCTCCACGAACACCGGGGAGCTGTTTTTT.

This chain uses TRBV14 with TRBJ1-2; 7 bases map to TRBD1. There are 13 residues in the CDR3. The J segment lost 9 bases and the V segment lost 1 base, leaving 5 bases of the junction unmatched. Germline V gene data show CDR1 as SGHDN and CDR2 as FVKESK. The CDR3 nucleotides are TGTGCCAGCAGCCAAGGACAGGGACGGCGCTACACCTTC. It is translated as CASSQGQGRRYTF.

This clonotype was detected a few times. The chain combines TRBV2 with TRBJ2-5; D is possibly TRBD1 (6 bases). The germline CDR1 and CDR2 sequences are SNHLY and FYNNEI. Trimming shortened V by 4 bases and J by 3 bases, and 12 bases separated the two germline ends. This CDR3 region has 14 residues. CDR3: CASSAFTGKETQYF. The CDR3 nucleotides read TGTGCCAGCAGTGCTTTTACAGGGAAAGAGACCCAGTACTTC. Full variable domain (outside the CDR3, taken from reference TRBV2 and TRBJ2-5): EPEVTQTPSHQVTQMGQEVILRCVPISNHLYFYWYRQILGQKVEFLVSFYNNEISEKSEIFDDQFSVERPDGSNFTLKIRSTKLEDSAMYFCASSAFTGKETQYFGPGTRLLVL.

This clonotype was seen more than once but under ten times. V usage is TRBV28 and J usage is TRBJ1-6, with 8 bases identical to TRBD1. V trimming: 7 bases; J trimming: 5 bases; junction bases outside the gene matches: 10. CDR3 size: 16 residues. Germline loops: CDR1 MDHEN, CDR2 SYDVKM. The CDR3: CASNTFPTGDNSPLHF. DNA for the CDR3: TGTGCCAGCAATACCTTCCCGACAGGGGATAATTCACCCCTCCACTTT.

This clonotype was detected ten times or more. This chain links TRBV5-1 with TRBJ1-2, with TRBD1 matching 11 bases. Germline V gene lookup returns CDR1 SGHRS and CDR2 YFSETQ. The V and J ends lost 4 bases and 1 base, in that order; junction bases with no gene match: 12. There are 18 residues in the CDR3. The CDR3 loop is CASSREVGQGVYNYGYTF. For the CDR3, the DNA is TGCGCCAGCAGCCGGGAAGTGGGACAGGGGGTGTATAACTATGGCTACACCTTC.

This clonotype appeared a few times. The chain couples TRBV27 to TRBJ1-5; the match to TRBD1 covers 8 bases. V trimming: 3 bases; J trimming: 6 bases; junction bases outside the gene matches: 7. This CDR3 has 15 residues. CDR1 and CDR2 from the germline V gene are MNHEY and SMNVEV (reference sequence). The CDR3 reads CASSFSQGAGQPQHF. The CDR3 nucleotides read TGTGCCAGCAGTTTTTCCCAGGGGGCCGGTCAGCCCCAGCATTTT.

In its sample, this clonotype was seen a few times. This chain uses TRBV15 with TRBJ2-7, with D perhaps given as TRBD1 or TRBD2 (5 bases each). The CDR3 contains 15 residues. Germline V gene sequence: CDR1 LNHNV, CDR2 YYDKDF (reference sequence). Trimming removed 4 bases from V and 7 bases from J, with 20 bases in between. In DNA, the CDR3 is TGTGCCACCAGCACAAGATGGGACGGGTTGGGGGAGCAGTACTTC. Residues: CATSTRWDGLGEQYF.

This clonotype was found a few times. DNA of the CDR3: TGTGCCAGCAGCTTAGGGCGACAGACCTACTATAATTCACCCCTCCACTTT. Encoded protein: CASSLGRQTYYNSPLHF. This chain uses TRBV11-2 with TRBJ1-6, with D tentatively TRBD1 (5 bases). Between the trimmed V and J ends, which lost 1 base and 3 bases, there was a span of 13 bases. The CDR3 has 17 amino acids. The germline V gene has CDR1 SGHAT and CDR2 FQNNGV.

In its sample, this clonotype was seen a few times. This chain links TRBV10-3 with TRBJ2-5, with TRBD2 as a possible D gene (5 bases). The CDR3 loop spans 14 amino acids. Germline CDR1 and CDR2: ENHRY and SYGVKD. The V end was cut by 4 bases, the J end by 5 bases, with 14 bases between. The CDR3 loop is CAISGAGLLETQYF. The DNA for the CDR3 is TGTGCCATCAGTGGTGCGGGTCTTCTGGAGACCCAGTACTTC.

V and J are TRBV5-1 and TRBJ2-5, with D unclear. This CDR3 is built from 14 residues. V was cut by 0 bases and J by 4 bases, with 10 bases left in between. Looked up from germline, CDR1 is SGHRS and CDR2 is YFSETQ. CDR3 sequence reads: CASSLARVSETQYF. CDR3 DNA sequence: TGCGCCAGCAGCTTGGCCCGTGTTTCAGAGACCCAGTACTTC.

The V gene is TRBV12-3 or TRBV12-4, the J gene TRBJ2-3, with D perhaps TRBD1 (6 bases). Trimming took 3 bases from V and 4 from J, leaving 11 bases between them. The CDR3 runs 14 residues. The CDR3 protein is CASSFGQMADTQYF. As DNA, the CDR3 is TGTGCCAGCAGTTTCGGACAGATGGCAGATACGCAGTATTTT.

V is TRBV24-1 and J is TRBJ1-5; D is undetermined. V was clipped by 3 bases and J by 4 bases, with 15 bases between them. The CDR3 runs to 16 residues. Germline values: CDR1 KGHDR, CDR2 SFDVKD. The CDR3 bases are TGTGCCACCAGTGATCCCACCCGGGGTCTGAATCAGCCCCAGCATTTT. This codes for CATSDPTRGLNQPQHF.

In this sample, this clonotype turned up a few times. The chain carries TRBV7-2 and TRBJ2-3; the D gene is possibly TRBD2 (5 bases). Looked up from germline, CDR1 is SGHTA and CDR2 is FQGNSA. There are 15 residues in the CDR3. The V and J ends lost 5 bases and 5 bases respectively, with 17 bases between them. Here the CDR3 reads CASSPRSGSGDTQYF. In DNA, the CDR3 is TGTGCCAGCAGCCCTCGTTCTGGGAGTGGAGATACGCAGTATTTT.